Listed below are T cell receptor beta chains from one sample, sequenced in a study of blood T cell repertoires in COVID-19. Repertoires were generated with immunoSEQ multiplex PCR, while TCRdb's copy carries only in-frame clones and drops some. In the table there are some 140,000 clones, around 84% of which are singletons. Sequencing was carried out using peripheral blood. The receptors here all came from a man aged 80 or over with acute or convalescent COVID-19. CDR3s leave out the opening cysteine and the closing phenylalanine or tryptophan. Only some rows state a clone size, as once, few, many or a class for expanded clones.

J,size,V,CDR3
TRBJ2-5,.,TRBV12-3/TRBV12-4,ASSLQGLETQY
TRBJ1-4,.,TRBV3-1/TRBV3-2,ASSLFGSMTGGSEKLF
TRBJ1-6,.,TRBV19,ASSVNTDGNSPLH
TRBJ2-1,.,TRBV11-3,ASSLGGAGYNEQF
TRBJ1-2,.,TRBV23-1,ASKTGGKGYGYT
TRBJ1-1,.,TRBV29-1,SVDPARFHMNTEAF
TRBJ2-2,few,TRBV3-1/TRBV3-2,ASSPLRGNTGELF
TRBJ2-5,once,TRBV7-7,ASSLVGQGETQY
TRBJ2-2,.,TRBV28,ASLAQGSTGELF
TRBJ1-2,.,TRBV12-3/TRBV12-4,ASSSEYGYT
TRBJ1-1,.,TRBV3-1/TRBV3-2,ASSQAGGQGEAF
TRBJ2-7,.,TRBV5-1,ASSGDRGHEQY
TRBJ1-3,few,TRBV6-5,ASNGGSSGNTIY
TRBJ1-3,.,TRBV6-5,ASSYGQGAGNTIY
TRBJ2-1,once,TRBV14,ASSQLPRDEQF
TRBJ2-5,.,TRBV3-1/TRBV3-2,ASSHDPPGQETQY
TRBJ2-2,.,TRBV18,ASSPRGTGVFGELF
TRBJ2-7,.,TRBV20-1,SVQGSSEQY
TRBJ1-6,few,TRBV6-1,ASSEASRGSGNSPLH
TRBJ2-5,few,TRBV27,ASSLSSQETQY
TRBJ2-1,.,TRBV3-1/TRBV3-2,ASSPPGLPMSEQF
TRBJ2-7,.,TRBV19,ASSMQNYEQY
TRBJ1-2,.,TRBV5-1,ASTPRTDYYGYT
TRBJ2-1,.,TRBV11-2,ASSPGGPQF
TRBJ2-3,.,TRBV10-3,AISDGLAGGSDTQY
TRBJ2-3,.,TRBV4-2,ASSQEGRRGTSTDTQY
TRBJ1-4,.,TRBV5-1,ASRPPTGTVNEKLF
TRBJ2-5,.,TRBV6-5,ASRGGVAPRAQY
TRBJ2-1,.,TRBV9,ASSVSGGYNEQF
TRBJ1-2,.,TRBV19,ASIGLDTRYGYT
TRBJ1-6,.,TRBV3-1/TRBV3-2,ASSLGQGRHSPLH
TRBJ2-5,once,TRBV28,ASSGPGQAEETQY
TRBJ2-1,.,TRBV7-2,ASSFWGGNNEQF
TRBJ1-1,.,TRBV6-5,ASTSVGAMNTEAF
TRBJ1-4,.,TRBV6-4,ASSQNAGNEKLF
TRBJ1-4,.,TRBV5-6,ASSLVRNEKLF
TRBJ2-7,.,TRBV19,ASRIAGTGTEQY
TRBJ2-5,.,TRBV5-4,ASSLVELTEETQY
TRBJ2-3,.,TRBV5-1,ASSRTGGGTDTQY
TRBJ2-2,few,TRBV19,ASSRDRDGSGELF
TRBJ1-1,once,TRBV19,ASSNIPTGRTEAF
TRBJ1-1,.,TRBV29-1,SVDRTGLTEAF
TRBJ2-1,.,TRBV19,ASSPLAPGLEQF
TRBJ1-2,.,TRBV6-2/TRBV6-3,ASSLGPWGDGYT
TRBJ2-5,.,TRBV10-3,AISNARDSSETQY
TRBJ1-6,.,TRBV5-6,ASSVQGSRYSPLH
TRBJ2-1,.,TRBV11-2,ASSPRGSSYNEQF
TRBJ1-5,.,TRBV19,ASSTRTGGKPQH
TRBJ1-2,.,TRBV6-5,ASSYRDRGDYGYT
TRBJ1-2,.,TRBV27,ASSSWTGYGYT
TRBJ2-3,few,TRBV5-1,ASSLGLATTDTQY
TRBJ2-1,.,TRBV7-8,ASSPQLAGGNNEQF